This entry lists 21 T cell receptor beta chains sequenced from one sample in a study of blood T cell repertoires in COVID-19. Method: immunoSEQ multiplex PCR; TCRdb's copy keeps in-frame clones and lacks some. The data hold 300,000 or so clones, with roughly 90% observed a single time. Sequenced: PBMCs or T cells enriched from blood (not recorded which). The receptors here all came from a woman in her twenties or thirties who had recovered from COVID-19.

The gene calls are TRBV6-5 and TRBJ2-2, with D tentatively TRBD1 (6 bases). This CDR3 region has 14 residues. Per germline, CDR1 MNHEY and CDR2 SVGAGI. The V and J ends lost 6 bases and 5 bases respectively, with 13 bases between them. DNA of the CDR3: TGTGCCAGCAGCCAGGGGTCAAGGACCGGGGAGCTGTTTTTT. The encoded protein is CASSQGSRTGELFF.

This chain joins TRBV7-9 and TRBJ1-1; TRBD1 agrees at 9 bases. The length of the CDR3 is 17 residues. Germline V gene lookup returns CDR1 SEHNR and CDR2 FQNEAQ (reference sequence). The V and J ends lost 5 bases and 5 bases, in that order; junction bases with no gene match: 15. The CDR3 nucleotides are TGTGCCAGCAGCATAAGACAGGGGGTGGCCGTCCCGACTGAAGCTTTCTTT. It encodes CASSIRQGVAVPTEAFF.

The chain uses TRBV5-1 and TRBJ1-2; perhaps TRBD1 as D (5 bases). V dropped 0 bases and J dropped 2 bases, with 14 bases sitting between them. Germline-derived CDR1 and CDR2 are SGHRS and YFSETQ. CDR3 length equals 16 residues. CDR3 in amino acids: CASSLAGQGQNYGYTF. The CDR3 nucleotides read TGCGCCAGCAGCTTGGCCGGGCAGGGCCAAAACTATGGCTACACCTTC.

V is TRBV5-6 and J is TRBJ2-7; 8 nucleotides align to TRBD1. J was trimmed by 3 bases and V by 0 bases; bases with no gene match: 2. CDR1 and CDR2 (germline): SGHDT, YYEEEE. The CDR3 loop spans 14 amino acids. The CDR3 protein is CASSLAGQGYEQYF. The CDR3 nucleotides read TGTGCCAGCAGCTTGGCCGGACAGGGCTACGAGCAGTACTTC.

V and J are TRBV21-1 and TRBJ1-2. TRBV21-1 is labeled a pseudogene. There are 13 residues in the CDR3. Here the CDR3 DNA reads TGTGCCAGCAGCAAAGCGCGGGCATATGGCTACACCTTC. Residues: CASSKARAYGYTF.

In DNA, the CDR3 is TGTGCCAGCAGCCAAGGGCGACGTCAGGGTTGGTACAATGAGCAGTTCTTC. Translation: CASSQGRRQGWYNEQFF. The rearrangement joins TRBV14 to TRBJ2-1; D is perhaps TRBD1 (5 bases). The V gene lost 1 base and the J gene lost 4 bases, with 17 bases spanning the gap. Germline loops: CDR1 SGHDN, CDR2 FVKESK. This CDR3 comprises 17 residues.

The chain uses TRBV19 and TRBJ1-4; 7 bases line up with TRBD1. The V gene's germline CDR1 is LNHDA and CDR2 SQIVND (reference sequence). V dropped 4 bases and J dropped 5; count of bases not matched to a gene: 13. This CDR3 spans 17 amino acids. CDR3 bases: TGTGCCAGTAGTACCGGGACAGATTCAGGTCAAAATGAAAAACTGTTTTTT. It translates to CASSTGTDSGQNEKLFF. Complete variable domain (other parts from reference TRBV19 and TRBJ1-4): DGGITQSPKYLFRKEGQNVTLSCEQNLNHDAMYWYRQDPGQGLRLIYYSQIVNDFQKGDIAEGYSVSREKKESFPLTVTSAQKNPTAFYLCASSTGTDSGQNEKLFFGSGTQLSVL.

CDR3 DNA: TGCGCCAGCAGCGCGTCGGGACAGGGGGCGGGAGATACGCAGTATTTT. Encoded protein: CASSASGQGAGDTQYF. This chain uses TRBV5-1 with TRBJ2-3; TRBD1 aligns across 12 bases. Unmatched junction bases numbered 8, after V lost 4 bases and J lost 5 bases. The V gene's germline CDR1 is SGHRS and CDR2 YFSETQ. The CDR3 has 16 residues.

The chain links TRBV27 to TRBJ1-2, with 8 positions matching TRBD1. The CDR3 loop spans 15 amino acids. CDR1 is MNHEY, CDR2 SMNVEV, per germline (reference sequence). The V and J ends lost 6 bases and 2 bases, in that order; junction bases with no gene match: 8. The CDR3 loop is CASRRRGQGNYGYTF. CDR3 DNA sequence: TGTGCCAGCAGACGTCGTGGACAGGGAAACTATGGCTACACCTTC.

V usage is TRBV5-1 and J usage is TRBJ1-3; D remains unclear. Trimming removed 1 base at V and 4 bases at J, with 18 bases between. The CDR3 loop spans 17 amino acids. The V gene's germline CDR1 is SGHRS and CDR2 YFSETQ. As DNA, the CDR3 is TGCGCCAGCAGCTTGATTGGCGGTTCGGGTATGGGAAACACCATATATTTT. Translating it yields CASSLIGGSGMGNTIYF.

CDR3 in amino acids: CASSSGTGVYYTF. CDR3 nucleotide sequence: TGTGCCAGCAGCTCAGGGACAGGCGTTTACTACACCTTC. The V call is TRBV5-6, the J call TRBJ1-2; 8 positions match TRBD1. The CDR3 has 13 residues. CDR1 SGHDT and CDR2 YYEEEE come from the germline V gene. The ends lost 3 bases at V and 10 bases at J; junction bases unmatched: 8.

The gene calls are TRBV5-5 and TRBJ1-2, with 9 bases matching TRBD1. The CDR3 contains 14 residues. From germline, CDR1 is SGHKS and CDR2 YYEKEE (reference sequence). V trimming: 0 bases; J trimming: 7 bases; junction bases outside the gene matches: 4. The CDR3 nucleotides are TGTGCCAGCAGCTTGGGACAGGGGGGACCTGGCTACACCTTC. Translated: CASSLGQGGPGYTF. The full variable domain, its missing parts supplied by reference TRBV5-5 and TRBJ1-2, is DAGVTQSPTHLIKTRGQQVTLRCSPISGHKSVSWYQQVLGQGPQFIFQYYEKEERGRGNFPDRFSARQFPNYSSELNVNALLLGDSALYLCASSLGQGGPGYTFGSGTRLTVV.

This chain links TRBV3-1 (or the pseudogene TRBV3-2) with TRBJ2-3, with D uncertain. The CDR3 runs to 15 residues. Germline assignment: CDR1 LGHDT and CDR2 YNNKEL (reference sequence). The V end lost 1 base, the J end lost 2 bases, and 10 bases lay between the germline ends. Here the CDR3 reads CASSQGLRYTDTQYF. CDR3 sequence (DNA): TGTGCCAGCAGCCAAGGGCTCCGTTACACAGATACGCAGTATTTT.

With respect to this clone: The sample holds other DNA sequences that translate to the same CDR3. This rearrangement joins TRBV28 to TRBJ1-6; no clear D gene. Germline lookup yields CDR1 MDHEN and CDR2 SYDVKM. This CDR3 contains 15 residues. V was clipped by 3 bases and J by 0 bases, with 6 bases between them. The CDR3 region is CASSFGSSYNSPLHF. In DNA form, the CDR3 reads TGTGCCAGCAGTTTTGGGAGCTCCTATAATTCACCCCTCCACTTT.

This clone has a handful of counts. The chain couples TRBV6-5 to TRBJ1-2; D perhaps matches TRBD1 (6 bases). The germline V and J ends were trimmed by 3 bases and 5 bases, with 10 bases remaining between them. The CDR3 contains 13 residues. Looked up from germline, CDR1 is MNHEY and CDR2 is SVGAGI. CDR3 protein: CASSYLGAYGYTF. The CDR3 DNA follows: TGTGCCAGCAGTTATTTGGGGGCTTATGGCTACACCTTC.

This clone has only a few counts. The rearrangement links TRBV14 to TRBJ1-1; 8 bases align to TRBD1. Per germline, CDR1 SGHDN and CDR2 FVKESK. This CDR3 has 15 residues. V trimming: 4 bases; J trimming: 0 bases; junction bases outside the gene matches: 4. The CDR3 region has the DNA TGTGCCAGCAGCCGCTTGGACAGGGTGAACACTGAAGCTTTCTTT. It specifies CASSRLDRVNTEAFF.

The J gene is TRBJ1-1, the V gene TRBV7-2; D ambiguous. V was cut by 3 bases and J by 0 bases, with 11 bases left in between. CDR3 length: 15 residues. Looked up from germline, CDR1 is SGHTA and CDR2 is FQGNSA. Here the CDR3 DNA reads TGTGCCAGCAGCTTTTCAACGGGGTTGAACACTGAAGCTTTCTTT. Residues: CASSFSTGLNTEAFF.

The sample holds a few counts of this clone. CDR3 in DNA: TGTGCCAGTAGTATGGAGACAGGGGTTCTTGGCTACACCTTC. This gives the protein CASSMETGVLGYTF. The V gene is TRBV19, the J gene TRBJ1-2; 8 bases align to TRBD1. Germline V gene data show CDR1 as LNHDA and CDR2 as SQIVND (reference sequence). Losses at the gene ends were 3 bases for V and 7 bases for J; bases not matched to a gene: 7. This CDR3 contains 14 residues.

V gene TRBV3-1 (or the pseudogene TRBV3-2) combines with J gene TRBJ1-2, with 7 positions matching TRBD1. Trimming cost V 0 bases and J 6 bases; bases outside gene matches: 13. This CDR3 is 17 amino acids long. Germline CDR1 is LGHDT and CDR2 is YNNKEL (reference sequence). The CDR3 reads CASSQDPDRWSRDGYTF. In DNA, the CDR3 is TGTGCCAGCAGCCAAGATCCGGACAGGTGGAGCCGGGATGGCTACACCTTC.

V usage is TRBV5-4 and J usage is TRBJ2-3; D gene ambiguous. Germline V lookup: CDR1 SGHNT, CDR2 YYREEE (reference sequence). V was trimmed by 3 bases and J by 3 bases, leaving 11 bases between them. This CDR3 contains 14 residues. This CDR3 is CASSSTGLTDTQYF. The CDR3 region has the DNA TGTGCCAGCAGCTCCACCGGTTTAACAGATACGCAGTATTTT.

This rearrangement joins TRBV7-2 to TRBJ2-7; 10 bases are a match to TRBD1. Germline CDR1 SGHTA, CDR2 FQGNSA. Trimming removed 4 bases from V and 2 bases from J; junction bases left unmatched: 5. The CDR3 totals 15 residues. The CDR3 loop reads CASSSPGTGAYEQYF. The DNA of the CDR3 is TGTGCCAGCAGCTCCCCCGGGACAGGGGCCTACGAGCAGTACTTC.